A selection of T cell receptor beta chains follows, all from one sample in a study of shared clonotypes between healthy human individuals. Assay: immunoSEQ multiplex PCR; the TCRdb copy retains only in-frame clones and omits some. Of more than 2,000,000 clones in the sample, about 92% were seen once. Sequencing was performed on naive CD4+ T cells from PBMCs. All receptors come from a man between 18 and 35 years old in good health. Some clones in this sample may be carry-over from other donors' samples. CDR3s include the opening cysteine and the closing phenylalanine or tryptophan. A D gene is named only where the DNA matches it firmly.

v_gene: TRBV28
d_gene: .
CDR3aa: CASSFTQGYQPQHF

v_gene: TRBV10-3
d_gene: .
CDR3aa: CAISGQNYEQYF

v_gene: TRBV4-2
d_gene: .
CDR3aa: CASSQGLDTEAFF

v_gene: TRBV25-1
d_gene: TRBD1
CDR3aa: CAVRVDRGDSRGTGELFF

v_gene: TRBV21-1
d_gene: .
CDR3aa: CASSARLGCQYF

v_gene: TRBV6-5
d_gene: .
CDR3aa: CASSYAQGDEETQYF

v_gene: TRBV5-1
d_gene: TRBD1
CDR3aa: CASGIRGPGANVLTF

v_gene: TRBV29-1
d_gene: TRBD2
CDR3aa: CSVGGAINEQYF

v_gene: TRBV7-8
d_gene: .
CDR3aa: CASSLRYEQYF

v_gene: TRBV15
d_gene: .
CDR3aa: CATSPRGGGEQFF

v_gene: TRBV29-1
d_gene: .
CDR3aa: CSVAAQVLQETQYF

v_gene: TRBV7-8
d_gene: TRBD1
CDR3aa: CASSSRDRGNAGELFF

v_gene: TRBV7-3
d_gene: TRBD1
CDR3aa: CASSAPDRGSYEQYF

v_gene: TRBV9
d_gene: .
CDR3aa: CASSEPGGGIDSDGYTF

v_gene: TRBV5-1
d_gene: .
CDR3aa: CASSLFTGSSYEQYF

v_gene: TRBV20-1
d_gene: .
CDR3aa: CSAMRHNEQFF

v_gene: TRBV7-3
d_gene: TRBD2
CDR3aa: CASSSLAGGGYNEQFF

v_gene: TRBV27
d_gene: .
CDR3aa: CASSFPGLDEQYF

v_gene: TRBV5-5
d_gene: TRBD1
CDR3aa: CASSLAGTAVFRQPQHF

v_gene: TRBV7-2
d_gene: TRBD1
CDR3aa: CASSLGTGKNTEAFF

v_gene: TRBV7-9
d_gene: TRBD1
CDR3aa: CASSFGQGRGEQYF

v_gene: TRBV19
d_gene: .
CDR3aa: CASRRAGMNTEAFF

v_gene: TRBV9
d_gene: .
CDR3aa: CASSVDPGAILNTEAFF

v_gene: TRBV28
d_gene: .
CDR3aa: CASTKTIGGSNEKLFF

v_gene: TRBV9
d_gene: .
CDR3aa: CASGSTPRLSGNTIYF

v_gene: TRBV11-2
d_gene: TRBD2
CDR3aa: CASTPAGGWGNEQFF

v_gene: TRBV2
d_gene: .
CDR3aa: CASSDQGNSYEQYF

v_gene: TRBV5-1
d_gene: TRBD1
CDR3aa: CASSLGAKYTLAGGMNTEAFF

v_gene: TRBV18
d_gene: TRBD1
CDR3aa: CASSPWRDREETQYF

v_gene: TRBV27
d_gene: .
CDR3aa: CASSLGAPSYNEQFF

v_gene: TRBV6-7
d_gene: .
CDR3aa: CASSESPGPQGGELFF

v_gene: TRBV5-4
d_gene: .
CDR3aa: CASSFRTARETQYF

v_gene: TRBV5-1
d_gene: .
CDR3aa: CASSWRPGTTIGGSTDTQYF

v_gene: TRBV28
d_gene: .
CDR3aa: CASSFSPPINSGNTIYF

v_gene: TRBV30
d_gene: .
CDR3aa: CASRFSGNTIYF

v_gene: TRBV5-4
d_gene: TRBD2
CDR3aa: CASSPRTSGWLGETQYF

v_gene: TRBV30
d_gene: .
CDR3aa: CAWSRQSHTIYF

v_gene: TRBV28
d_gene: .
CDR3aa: CASSLYPSRRSGANVLTF

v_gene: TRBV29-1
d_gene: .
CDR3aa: CSAAGTSDSYEQYF

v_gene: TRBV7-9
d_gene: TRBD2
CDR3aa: CASRPGLAGGPYNEQFF

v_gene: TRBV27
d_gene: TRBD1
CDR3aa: CASRSGQGLSGANVLTF

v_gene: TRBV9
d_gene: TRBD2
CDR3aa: CASSVATSGIYEQYF

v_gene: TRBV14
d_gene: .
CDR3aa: CASSQFQGGRGYTF

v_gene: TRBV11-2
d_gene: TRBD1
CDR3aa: CASSLGGLTGSQPQHF

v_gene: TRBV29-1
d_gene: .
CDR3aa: CSVGRNSYEQYF

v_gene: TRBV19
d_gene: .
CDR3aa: CASSIAGKYGYTF

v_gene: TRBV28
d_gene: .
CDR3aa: CATIQRQENTEAFF

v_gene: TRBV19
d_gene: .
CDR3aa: CASRLSQGVLYEQYF

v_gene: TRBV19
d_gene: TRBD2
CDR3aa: CASSILAAYYNEQFF

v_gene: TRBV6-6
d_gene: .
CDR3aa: CASKEGSKNIQYF

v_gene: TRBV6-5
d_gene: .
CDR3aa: CASSALAPNTEAFF